This T cell receptor beta chain was found in a study of patients and donors after allogeneic stem cell transplantation. One entry per CDR3 protein results from TCRdb running MiXCR on the RT-PCR reads. The table has 160,000 or so distinct CDR3 sequences, approximately 25% seen once. The CDR3 extends over 15 amino acids. CDR1 and CDR2 from the germline V gene are MNHEY and SMNVEV (reference sequence). Germline trimming cut 2 bases from V and 5 bases from J; bases unmatched to any gene: 6. This TCR came from a human donor who was either an allogeneic HSCT recipient or a stem cell or donor lymphocyte infusion donor (not recorded which). It is not recorded whose cells these are; they may come from a transplant donor. The source material was blood, either unsorted or a sorted T cell fraction (not recorded which). This rearrangement joins TRBV27 to TRBJ2-7, with TRBD1 matching over 10 bases. The chain's CDR3 is CASSLPDRGFHEQYF. The DNA for the CDR3 is TGTGCCAGCAGTTTACCGGACAGGGGGTTCCACGAGCAGTACTTC.